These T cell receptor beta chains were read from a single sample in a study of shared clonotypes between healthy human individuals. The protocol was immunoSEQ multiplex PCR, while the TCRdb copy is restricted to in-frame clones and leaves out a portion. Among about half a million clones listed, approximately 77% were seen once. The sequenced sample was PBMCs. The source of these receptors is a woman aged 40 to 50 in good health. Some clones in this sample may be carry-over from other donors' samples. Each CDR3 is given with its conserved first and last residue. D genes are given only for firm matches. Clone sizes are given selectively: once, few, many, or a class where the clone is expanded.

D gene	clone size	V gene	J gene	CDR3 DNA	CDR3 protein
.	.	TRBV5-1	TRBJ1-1	TGCGCCAGCGGGTATGGGAGAAGTAACATGAACACTGAAGCTTTCTTT	CASGYGRSNMNTEAFF
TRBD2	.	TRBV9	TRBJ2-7	TGTGCCAGCGGCGGGGGGGACTACGAGCAGTACTTC	CASGGGDYEQYF
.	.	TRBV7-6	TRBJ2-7	TGTGCCAGCAGCTTAGTGCGGCAGGGGACTACCTACGAGCAGTACTTC	CASSLVRQGTTYEQYF
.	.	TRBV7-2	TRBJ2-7	TGTGCCAGCAGCATCCCGCCTCCCAGCTACGAGCAGTACTTC	CASSIPPPSYEQYF
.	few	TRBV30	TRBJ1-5	TGTGCCTGGAGTGTACGGTCGAGCAATCAGCCCCAGCATTTT	CAWSVRSSNQPQHF
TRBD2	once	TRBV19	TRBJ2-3	TGTGCCAGTAAGGCTAGCGGGAGAGAGAAGCAGTATTTT	CASKASGREKQYF
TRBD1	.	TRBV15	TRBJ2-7	TGTGCCACCCGGGGACAGCGAGGCGACGAGCAGTACTTC	CATRGQRGDEQYF
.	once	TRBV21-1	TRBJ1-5	TGTGCCAGCGCGCACCGGGACAGGGGCAATCAGCCCCAGCATTTT	CASAHRDRGNQPQHF
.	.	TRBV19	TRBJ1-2	TGTGCCAGTAGTCCACAGCTCTATGGCTACACCTTC	CASSPQLYGYTF
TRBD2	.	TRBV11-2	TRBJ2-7	TGTGCCAGCAGCATAGGAGTAGCGGGGTCCTACGAGCAGTACTTC	CASSIGVAGSYEQYF
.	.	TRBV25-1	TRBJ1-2	TGTGCCAGCAGTGGTTTGGCTAACTATGGCTACACCTTC	CASSGLANYGYTF
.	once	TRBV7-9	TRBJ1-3	TGTGCCAGCAGCTTAGTAGGAGGAGGAAACACCATATATTTT	CASSLVGGGNTIYF
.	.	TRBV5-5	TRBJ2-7	TGTGCCAGCAGCCCCCGGGACTCCACCTACGAGCAGTACTTC	CASSPRDSTYEQYF
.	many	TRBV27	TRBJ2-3	TGTGCCAGCAGTTCACCCACGTCAGATACGCAGTATTTT	CASSSPTSDTQYF
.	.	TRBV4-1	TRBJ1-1	TGCGCCAGCAGCCAATCCTTTGACACTGAAGCTTTCTTT	CASSQSFDTEAFF
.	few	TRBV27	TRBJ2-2	TGTGCCAGCAGTCCCCGGGGGCTTGGAACCGGGGAGCTGTTTTTT	CASSPRGLGTGELFF
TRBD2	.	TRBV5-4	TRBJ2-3	TGTGCCAGCAGCGCGGGACTAGCGGCAGATACGCAGTATTTT	CASSAGLAADTQYF
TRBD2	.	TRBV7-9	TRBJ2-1	TGTGCCAGCAGGATACCGGGACTAGCGAACAATGAGCAGTTCTTC	CASRIPGLANNEQFF
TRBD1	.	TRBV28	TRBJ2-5	TGTGCCAGCAGGGATACAGGGGATGGAGAGACCCAGTACTTC	CASRDTGDGETQYF
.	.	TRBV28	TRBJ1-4	TGTGCCAGCAGTCCGGTAGGGGGGTCAGGAAAACTGTTTTTT	CASSPVGGSGKLFF
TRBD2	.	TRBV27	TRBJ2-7	TGTGCCAGCAGTTCAATAGCGGGAAGCTCCTACGAGCAGTACTTC	CASSSIAGSSYEQYF
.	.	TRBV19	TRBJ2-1	TGTGCCACCCGACAGGAGATATCCGTCTACAATGAGCAGTTCTTC	CATRQEISVYNEQFF
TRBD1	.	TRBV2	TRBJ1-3	TGTGCCAGCAGTGAATCCCGGGACAGCTCTGGAAACACCATATATTTT	CASSESRDSSGNTIYF
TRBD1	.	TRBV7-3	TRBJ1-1	TGTGCCAGCAGCTTAAGTCACCGGACAGGGGGCACTGAAGCTTTCTTT	CASSLSHRTGGTEAFF
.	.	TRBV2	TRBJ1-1	TGTGCCAGCAGCAACCCCCGGACGCGGAACACTGAAGCTTTCTTT	CASSNPRTRNTEAFF
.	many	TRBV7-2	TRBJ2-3	TGTGCCAGCGTCCTGGGGGGAGCCGATACGCAGTATTTT	CASVLGGADTQYF
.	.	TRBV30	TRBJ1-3	TGTGCCTGGAGTTTCGCAGGTACCTTCTCTGGAAACACCATATATTTT	CAWSFAGTFSGNTIYF
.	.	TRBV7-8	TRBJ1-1	TGTGCCAGCAGCTTAGCAGGGAGGACTGAAGCTTTCTTT	CASSLAGRTEAFF
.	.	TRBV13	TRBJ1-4	TGTGCCAGCAGCTCAAGCAGGGATACTAATGAAAAACTGTTTTTT	CASSSSRDTNEKLFF
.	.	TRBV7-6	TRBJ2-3	TGTGCCAGCAGCTTAAGGCCACTCACAGATACGCAGTATTTT	CASSLRPLTDTQYF
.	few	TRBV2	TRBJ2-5	TGTGCCAGCAGTCAGGGGTTACGGGAGACCCAGTACTTC	CASSQGLRETQYF
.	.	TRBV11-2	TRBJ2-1	TGTGCCAGCAGGCCCCCCGGGACACACTACAATGAGCAGTTCTTC	CASRPPGTHYNEQFF
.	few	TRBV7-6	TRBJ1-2	TGTGCCAGCAGCGCAGAGCCAGGGTCTAACTATGGCTACACCTTC	CASSAEPGSNYGYTF
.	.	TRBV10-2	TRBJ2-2	TGCGCCAGCAGTGCGGGACGGGGAGCCACCGGGGAGCTGTTTTTT	CASSAGRGATGELFF